This TCR beta chain was sequenced for a study of Ad26.COV2.S vaccination and SARS-CoV-2 variants. The wider study: Administration of Ad26.COV2.S was intramuscular, either once or twice 56 days apart.

Treatment defined: roughly 20 received Ad26.COV2.S at low or high dose, single or two shots; several received placebo; per-sample allocation not given. Sampling took place 63 days after the first vaccine or placebo injection. A Boston adult aged 18-55 years was the donor. The repertoire was sequenced with immunoSEQ multiplex PCR; TCRdb's copy has only in-frame clones and lacks some. In the table there are roughly 700,000 clones, about 90% of which are singletons. V lost 3 bases and J lost 5, with 11 bases in between. The CDR3 extends over 14 amino acids. From germline, CDR1 is LNHDA and CDR2 SQIVND (reference sequence).

The sequence came from a person between 18 and 59 years old who received the Ad26.COV2.S COVID-19 vaccine or a placebo. The chain joins TRBV19 to TRBJ2-1, with D unclear. This sample comprised peripheral blood, obtained in a trial of Ad26.COV2.S vaccine versus placebo. Here the CDR3 reads CASSMLVQNNEQFF. CDR3 bases: TGTGCCAGTAGTATGCTAGTCCAAAACAATGAGCAGTTCTTC.